The rows below give T cell receptor beta chains drawn from one sample of a study of blood T cell repertoires in COVID-19. TCRdb keeps only in-frame clones here, not all; method: immunoSEQ multiplex PCR. The sample includes a few hundred thousand clones, about nine tenths of them seen just once. The sequenced material came from PBMCs or T cells enriched from blood (not recorded which). These receptors were obtained from a man aged 25-40 years who had recovered from COVID-19. The CDR3 runs from the conserved cysteine through the conserved F or W. Fields, in order: D gene, V gene, J gene, clone size, CDR3 DNA, CDR3 protein. A D gene is named only where the DNA matches it firmly. Clone size is not always given. Where it is, it says once, few, many or a class for expanded clones.

>TRBD2|TRBV27|TRBJ2-1|NA
TGTGCCAGCAGTCTACTAGCGGGCTACAATGAGCAGTTCTTC
CASSLLAGYNEQFF
>NA|TRBV5-1|TRBJ1-6|NA
TGCGCCAGTCAGTCGGGACTCTCCTATTCACCCCTCCACTTT
CASQSGLSYSPLHF
>NA|TRBV29-1|TRBJ2-2|NA
TGCAGCGTTGAGTCAGGGACCGGGGAGCTGTTTTTT
CSVESGTGELFF
>TRBD2|TRBV6-5|TRBJ2-7|NA
TGTGCCAGCAGTCCTGGGACTAGCTGGGTAGACGAGCAGTACTTC
CASSPGTSWVDEQYF
>TRBD1|TRBV12-3/TRBV12-4|TRBJ1-4|NA
TGTGCCAGCACTGACAGGGCTGAAAAACTGTTTTTT
CASTDRAEKLFF
>TRBD2|TRBV2|TRBJ2-5|NA
TGTGCCAGCAGTGAAACTAGCGGGGGGGCAGAGACCCAGTACTTC
CASSETSGGAETQYF
>NA|TRBV3-1/TRBV3-2|TRBJ2-1|NA
TGTGCCAGCAGCCCCCCGTCGGTGAGCTCCTACAATGAGCAGTTCTTC
CASSPPSVSSYNEQFF
>TRBD1|TRBV11-3|TRBJ2-1|NA
TGTGCCAGCAGCTCCGGGACAGGTGAAGTGAGTGAGCAGTTCTTC
CASSSGTGEVSEQFF
>TRBD2|TRBV6-5|TRBJ2-1|few
TGTGCCAGCAGTCCCGGGACTAGCTACAATGAGCAGTTCTTC
CASSPGTSYNEQFF
>TRBD1|TRBV11-3|TRBJ2-3|NA
TGTGCCAGCAGCTTAGCCCGCAGGGGGCTGACAGATACGCAGTATTTT
CASSLARRGLTDTQYF
>TRBD2|TRBV19|TRBJ2-7|NA
TGTGCCAGTAGTTTCGGCGGGAGAACGGGATGGGAGCAGTACTTC
CASSFGGRTGWEQYF
>NA|TRBV28|TRBJ2-2|NA
TGTGCCAGCAGTTCTTTATATAGGAGCCAACCGAACACCGGGGAGCTGTTTTTT
CASSSLYRSQPNTGELFF
>TRBD1|TRBV18|TRBJ2-7|few
TGTGCCAGCTCCCCTTTGGGACAGGGCAGCGAGCAGTACTTC
CASSPLGQGSEQYF
>NA|TRBV7-9|TRBJ2-7|NA
TGTGCCAGCACCACACAGAGCTCCTACGAGCAGTACTTC
CASTTQSSYEQYF
>TRBD1|TRBV4-2|TRBJ1-6|NA
TGTGCCAGCAGCCAAGATGACAGGGGATATTATAATTCACCCCTCCACTTT
CASSQDDRGYYNSPLHF
>NA|TRBV5-4|TRBJ2-7|once
TGTGCCAGCAGCGTGAGACAGGTATCCTACGAGCAGTACTTC
CASSVRQVSYEQYF
>TRBD1|TRBV2|TRBJ1-5|few
TGTGCCAGCAGTCGAAAGGAGGGACAGGGGGGCAATCAGCCCCAGCATTTT
CASSRKEGQGGNQPQHF
>NA|TRBV4-3|TRBJ1-3|NA
TGCGCCAGCAGCCAAGACCGACAGGTAAAATGGATGGACTCTGGAAACACCATATATTTT
CASSQDRQVKWMDSGNTIYF
>TRBD2|TRBV9|TRBJ2-6|NA
TGTGCCAGCAGCGCTAGCGGGAGCTTTTCAGGGGCCAACGTCCTGACTTTC
CASSASGSFSGANVLTF
>TRBD1|TRBV19|TRBJ1-4|NA
TGTGCCAGTAGTTCCAGAGCAGGGGGTTCGGTTGAAAAACTGTTTTTT
CASSSRAGGSVEKLFF